Presented here are 31 T cell receptor beta chains from one specimen sequenced in a study of molecular identifiers for immune sequencing clone quantification. TCRdb independently ran MiXCR on the PCR reads; one entry per CDR3 protein. This sample has some 100,000 distinct CDR3 sequences, with 36% found just once. Sequenced: naive CD8+ T cells from blood, with Jurkat cell RNA spiked in. Subset indicated: FACS-sorted CD8+CD4-CCR7+CD45RA+ naive T cells. These TCRs come from a human donor in good health. Some libraries in this study had Jurkat cell RNA spiked in.

V is TRBV20-1 and J is TRBJ2-5; D possibly corresponds to TRBD1 (7 bases). From germline, CDR1 is DFQATT and CDR2 SNEGSKA (reference sequence). The CDR3 sequence is 13 residues long. The V gene lost 5 bases and the J gene lost 4 bases, with 14 bases spanning the gap. The CDR3 loop is CSARQGLRETQYF. The CDR3 bases are TGCAGTGCTCGACAGGGACTTCGAGAGACCCAGTACTTC.

By sample fraction, this clonotype is medium-sized. The chain is built from TRBV28 and TRBJ2-3; D unclear. V was clipped by 4 bases and J by 2 bases, with 1 base between them. Germline assignment: CDR1 MDHEN and CDR2 SYDVKM. This CDR3 has 11 amino acids. In DNA form, the CDR3 reads TGTGCCAGCAGTTACACAGATACGCAGTATTTT. Its translation: CASSYTDTQYF. Looking up the rest from reference TRBV28 and TRBJ2-3 gives the full variable domain: DVKVTQSSRYLVKRTGEKVFLECVQDMDHENMFWYRQDPGLGLRLIYFSYDVKMKEKGDIPEGYSVSREKKERFSLILESASTNQTSMYLCASSYTDTQYFGPGTRLTVL.

This clonotype was seen more than once but under ten times. The chain recombines TRBV27 with TRBJ2-5, with TRBD1 as a possible D gene (6 bases). The germline CDR1 and CDR2 sequences are MNHEY and SMNVEV (reference sequence). CDR3 length: 15 amino acids. Trimming stripped 6 bases from V and 5 bases from J, with 19 bases between. The CDR3 spells CASSPPSTGSETQYF. CDR3 in DNA: TGTGCCAGCAGCCCCCCTTCGACAGGTTCGGAGACCCAGTACTTC.

The gene calls are TRBV20-1 and TRBJ1-5; D gene unclear. The CDR3 has 12 residues. Germline CDR1 and CDR2: DFQATT and SNEGSKA (reference sequence). The DNA of the CDR3 is TGCAGCGGTAAAACTAGCAATCAGCCCCAGCATTTT. This encodes CSGKTSNQPQHF.

This clonotype showed up many times. This sequence joins TRBV6-2 or TRBV6-3 and TRBJ1-5, with TRBD1 as a possible D gene (5 bases). The CDR3 has 14 amino acids. CDR1 and CDR2 from the germline V gene are MNHEY and SVGEGT. Trimming took 2 bases from V and 10 from J, leaving 15 bases between them. The CDR3 DNA is TGTGCCAGCAGTTACCGGGACCCGAACGATCCCCAGCATTTT. Its translation: CASSYRDPNDPQHF.

Details on this clonotype: At one end, the junction sequence differs from germline, possibly due to a read error. The rearrangement uses TRBV7-8 and TRBJ1-5; D unresolved. Germline CDR1 is SGHVS and CDR2 is FQNEAQ. The CDR3 has 13 amino acids. CDR3 nucleotide sequence: TGTGCCAGCAGCTTGCGCCATTATCAGCCCCAGCACTTT. The encoded protein is CASSLRHYQPQHF.

About this clonotype itself: This may be a read error: a much more frequent sequence differs by one nucleotide. The J gene is TRBJ2-3, the V gene TRBV10-3; no firm D call. This CDR3 spans 11 amino acids. The V gene's germline CDR1 is ENHRY and CDR2 SYGVKD. The CDR3 bases are TGTGCCATCCCTAACACAGATACGCAGAATTTT. It encodes CAIPNTDTQNF.

This clonotype has a handful of counts. The chain recombines TRBV14 with TRBJ2-5; D is perhaps TRBD1 (5 bases). CDR1 and CDR2 (germline): SGHDN, FVKESK. The V and J ends lost 4 bases and 5 bases respectively, with 11 bases between them. The CDR3 length is 13 residues. In DNA, the CDR3 is TGTGCCAGCAGCCGGTGGGCAGGGGAGACCCAGTACTTC. Residues: CASSRWAGETQYF.

This clonotype was observed a handful of times. The gene calls are TRBV27 and TRBJ2-7, with D perhaps TRBD2 (5 bases). V lost 8 bases to trimming and J lost 2 bases, with 7 bases between them. This CDR3 spans 11 amino acids. Germline V gives CDR1 MNHEY, CDR2 SMNVEV (reference sequence). The CDR3 sequence is CASGSPYEQYF. For the CDR3, the DNA is TGTGCCAGCGGGAGCCCCTACGAGCAGTACTTC.

This clonotype was observed a handful of times. The V gene is TRBV6-9, the J gene TRBJ1-5; 8 positions match TRBD1. Germline assignment: CDR1 MNHGY and CDR2 SVAAGI. Losses at the gene ends were 2 bases for V and 4 bases for J; bases not matched to a gene: 16. The CDR3 covers 19 residues. The CDR3 coding sequence is TGTGCCAGCAGTTATAAAAGTATGGGATCGGACAGGGCAAATCAGCCCCAGCATTTT. This sequence encodes CASSYKSMGSDRANQPQHF.

In this sample, this clonotype turned up many times. The chain combines TRBV20-1 with TRBJ2-7; possibly TRBD1 or TRBD2 for D (6 bases each). Germline loops: CDR1 DFQATT, CDR2 SNEGSKA (reference sequence). Deletions cut 5 bases from V and 0 bases from J, with 14 bases between. The CDR3 has 14 amino acids. CDR3 bases: TGCAGTGCTCCGGGGGACACCTTCTCCTACGAGCAGTACTTC. It is translated as CSAPGDTFSYEQYF.

There are a few counts of this clonotype. This chain links TRBV6-1 with TRBJ2-5; 7 positions agree with TRBD1. The ends lost 10 bases at V and 5 bases at J; junction bases unmatched: 4. Per the germline V gene, CDR1 is MNHNS and CDR2 is SASEGT. CDR3 length equals 11 residues. In DNA form, the CDR3 reads TGTGCCATCCCCAGGGGGGAGACCCAGTACTTC. Amino acids: CAIPRGETQYF.

This clonotype was recorded a few times. The chain carries TRBV7-9 and TRBJ2-3; a possible D gene is TRBD2 (5 bases). The CDR3 covers 14 residues. Germline V CDR1 and CDR2: SEHNR, FQNEAQ (reference sequence). Trimming took 4 bases from V and 2 from J, leaving 10 bases between them. The CDR3 region is CASSYGLNTDTQYF. The CDR3 DNA reads TGTGCCAGCAGCTACGGACTGAACACAGATACGCAGTATTTT.

In this sample, this clonotype turned up once. V is TRBV24-1 and J is TRBJ2-5; D tentatively reads TRBD1 or TRBD2 (5 bases each). The CDR3 covers 15 residues. Trimming left V 0 bases short and J 3 bases short, with 10 bases between. The germline gives CDR1 KGHDR, CDR2 SFDVKD. DNA of the CDR3: TGTGCCACCAGTGATTTGCGGGGCAGTGAAGAGACCCAGTACTTC. Protein sequence: CATSDLRGSEETQYF.

In this sample, this clonotype turned up a few times. CDR3 in amino acids: CASSYSYGMDSYEQYF. The CDR3 nucleotides read TGTGCCAGCAGTTACTCGTACGGGATGGACTCCTACGAGCAGTACTTC. This chain joins TRBV6-6 and TRBJ2-7; the D gene is possibly TRBD2 (5 bases). V shed 0 bases and J shed 0 bases, with 12 bases lying between them. Germline CDR1 MNHNY, CDR2 SVGAGI (reference sequence). The length of the CDR3 is 16 residues.

At least ten counts were recorded for this clonotype. V gene TRBV7-9 combines with J gene TRBJ2-7; TRBD1 matches at 12 bases. Unmatched junction bases numbered 8, after V lost 3 bases and J lost 5 bases. The CDR3 contains 16 residues. Germline CDR1 reads SEHNR; CDR2 reads FQNEAQ (reference sequence). CDR3 residues: CASSFPGQGASHEQYF. The CDR3, as DNA: TGTGCCAGCAGCTTCCCGGGACAGGGGGCCTCGCACGAGCAGTACTTC.

This clonotype appeared a few times. The genes are TRBV6-2 or TRBV6-3 and TRBJ2-7, with D perhaps matching TRBD1 (6 bases). The CDR3 loop spans 12 amino acids. CDR1 is MNHEY and CDR2 is SVGEGT in the germline V gene. Trimming stripped 6 bases from V and 7 bases from J, with 13 bases between. The CDR3 DNA reads as TGTGCCAGCAGAACAGGGACCGGGGAGCAGTACTTC. Encoded protein: CASRTGTGEQYF.

The J gene is TRBJ2-1, the V gene TRBV20-1, with a possible D match to TRBD2 (5 bases). The CDR3 spans 14 residues. V was pared by 0 bases and J by 3 bases, with 9 bases between. The V gene's germline CDR1 is DFQATT and CDR2 SNEGSKA (reference sequence). The CDR3 DNA follows: TGCAGTGCTAGAGATACGGGATTCTACAATGAGCAGTTCTTC. Its translation: CSARDTGFYNEQFF.

Notes on this clonotype: Since no conserved phenylalanine or tryptophan closes the CDR3, a read error is the likely cause. The chain links TRBV9 to TRBJ2-6; the match to TRBD1 covers 11 bases. V shed 4 bases and J 0 bases; nucleotides not matched to a gene: 12. Looked up from germline, CDR1 is SGDLS and CDR2 is YYNGEE. This CDR3 is 20 amino acids long. As DNA, the CDR3 is TGTGCCAGCAGCATGAGAGCCCCCGGGACAGGGGGCTCTGGGGCCAACGTCCTGACTATC. Its translation: CASSMRAPGTGGSGANVLTI.

The chain combines TRBV10-1 with TRBJ2-7; no definite D call. V lost 6 bases to trimming and J lost 1 base, with 16 bases between them. CDR3 length: 15 residues. The germline V gene encodes CDR1 WNHNN and CDR2 SYGVQD (reference sequence). The CDR3 sequence: CASSEGVGRSYEQYF. The CDR3 nucleotides are TGCGCCAGCAGCGAAGGTGTAGGGCGGTCCTACGAGCAGTACTTC.

This clonotype occurred many times. The J gene is TRBJ2-3, the V gene TRBV7-9; D is perhaps TRBD2 (6 bases). V was cut by 5 bases and J by 0 bases, with 15 bases left in between. The CDR3 sequence is 16 residues long. Germline CDR1 is SEHNR and CDR2 is FQNEAQ (reference sequence). CDR3 bases: TGTGCCAGCAGCCCTCTTGGGGGACTTAGCACAGATACGCAGTATTTT. It specifies CASSPLGGLSTDTQYF.

The chain employs TRBV19 and TRBJ2-3; TRBD2 aligns across 8 bases. Trimming removed 5 bases from V and 2 bases from J; junction bases left unmatched: 21. The CDR3 runs 20 residues. The germline gives CDR1 LNHDA, CDR2 SQIVND (reference sequence). In nucleotides, the CDR3 is TGTGCCAGTAGTTTCACAGGAATGGGACTAGGGATACCATCCACAGATACGCAGTATTTT. Translation: CASSFTGMGLGIPSTDTQYF.

In this sample, this clonotype turned up a few times. The rearrangement joins TRBV29-1 to TRBJ2-7; D assignment may be TRBD1 or TRBD2 (5 bases each). In germline, CDR1 is SQVTM, CDR2 ANQGSEA. The CDR3 contains 13 residues. V gave up 8 bases and J gave up 5 bases, with 19 bases separating them. CDR3 amino acids: CSHTTGASHEQYF. Written as DNA, the CDR3 is TGCAGCCATACTACCGGGGCCAGCCACGAGCAGTACTTC.

The V gene is TRBV29-1, the J gene TRBJ2-5, with D unresolved. The CDR3 is made up of 11 amino acids. V lost 5 bases to trimming and J lost 6 bases, with 10 bases between them. Germline V gene sequence: CDR1 SQVTM, CDR2 ANQGSEA. DNA for the CDR3: TGCAGCGTTTGGGGTCAGAAGACCCAGTACTTC. This encodes CSVWGQKTQYF.

The table lists this clonotype with many counts. V gene TRBV12-3 or TRBV12-4 combines with J gene TRBJ2-7; tentative D call: TRBD2 (6 bases). CDR3 length: 14 residues. The ends were cut back, 5 bases at V and 0 bases at J, with 11 bases in the middle. The CDR3 region is CASSAGPHSYEQYF. In DNA, the CDR3 is TGTGCCAGCAGTGCGGGACCGCACTCCTACGAGCAGTACTTC.

The chain couples TRBV6-2 or TRBV6-3 to TRBJ1-5; tentative D call: TRBD1 (6 bases). V lost 6 bases and J lost 3, with 15 bases in between. In germline, CDR1 is MNHEY, CDR2 SVGEGT. This CDR3 is 15 amino acids long. CDR3 sequence (DNA): TGTGCCAGCAGGCGTCTGAGACAGGACAATCAGCCCCAGCATTTT. It specifies CASRRLRQDNQPQHF.

This clonotype showed up just a few times. The J gene is TRBJ2-6, the V gene TRBV10-3, with TRBD1 matching 8 bases. The CDR3 is 16 residues long. The V gene end was trimmed by 10 bases and the J gene end by 0 bases; junction bases not matched to a gene: 8. Looked up from germline, CDR1 is ENHRY and CDR2 is SYGVKD. In nucleotides, the CDR3 is TGTGCCAAGATGAAGGACAGGGACTCTGGGGCCAACGTCCTGACTTTC. It yields the protein CAKMKDRDSGANVLTF.

This clonotype was counted many times. The genes are TRBV6-1 and TRBJ2-4; D is ambiguous. Trimming cost V 4 bases and J 6 bases, with 16 bases left between them. CDR1 MNHNS and CDR2 SASEGT come from the germline V gene. The CDR3 sequence is 15 residues long. The CDR3 DNA reads TGTGCCAGCAGTGGGACCGATGACTGGGGAAACATTCAGTACTTC. Translated, it gives CASSGTDDWGNIQYF.

Regarding this clonotype: One end of the junction is discordant with germline, which a read error may explain. V gene TRBV5-3 combines with J gene TRBJ1-5, with D unresolved. TRBV5-3 qualifies as an ORF whose function is uncertain. CDR3 length: 13 residues. This CDR3 reads CASSPDTYQPQQF. The CDR3 DNA reads TGTGCCAGCAGCCCCGACACGTATCAGCCCCAGCAGTTT.

Worth noting for this clonotype: Being one base from a much bigger clone, this may be a read error. This rearrangement joins TRBV7-9 to TRBJ2-3, with TRBD2 identical over 8 bases. There are 16 residues in the CDR3. Germline assignment: CDR1 SEHNR and CDR2 FQNEAQ (reference sequence). The CDR3: CACSSRLARDTDTQYF. CDR3 DNA: TGTGCCTGCAGCTCCCGACTAGCGCGGGACACAGATACGCAGTATTTT.

This clonotype was counted a few times. This chain connects TRBV11-2 to TRBJ2-7; D is unclear. The CDR3 has 15 amino acids. V gave up 5 bases and J gave up 0 bases, with 14 bases separating them. The V gene's germline CDR1 is SGHAT and CDR2 FQNNGV. CDR3 region: CASSGWAASSYEQYF. In nucleotides, the CDR3 is TGTGCCAGCAGCGGCTGGGCAGCCAGCTCCTACGAGCAGTACTTC.